This T cell receptor (beta chain) was sequenced for a study of beta chain features in type 1 diabetes (dated by TCRdb to the late 2010s). A note on the overall study: Patients and healthy donors did not differ in mean age, gender distribution, total cell number or subset yield. In the study, recently diagnosed type 1 diabetes patients and matched healthy donors were compared on the TCRB repertoires of their sorted circulating CD4+ T cell subsets. A total of 85 million to 140 million sorted cells were examined across all samples, and a strong correlation was observed between cell number per subset and RNA yield. Naive and central memory subsets were obtained from all 30 or so donors, but regulatory and stem cell-like memory subsets were isolated from only 8 patients and 8 healthy donors. The paper's findings and limits, for the study overall: The naive, central memory and regulatory TCRB repertoires appeared to resemble one another more closely among patients than among healthy donors. Sequencing cDNA rather than genomic DNA could over-represent highly expressing activated cells, although activation and CD3 levels did not differ between groups. Type 1 diabetes patients showed a moderate but significant shortening of TCRB CDR3 length in all four CD4+ subsets. Because the HLA sub-analyses included only small numbers of individuals, any influence of HLA type on TCRB rearrangement was left unresolved. At VDJ recombination sites, patients with type 1 diabetes made fewer insertions and deleted more nucleotides, a pattern implying thymic rearrangement abnormalities. PCR may preferentially amplify shorter templates, but because patient and control samples were amplified and corrected together, any resulting skew would affect both groups equally.

The table lists this clone with a few counts. Its antigen has not been determined. Base qualities are not at hand, and no much larger clone is one base apart. The entire isolated RNA was reverse transcribed using the High Capacity cDNA Reverse Transcription Kit, and thus expressed TCRB transcripts were sequenced. Naive, central memory and regulatory T cell samples underwent deep immunoSEQ sequencing, averaging about 3.5 million total reads per sample. Sorted cells were lysed in RLT buffer, and RNA was extracted using DNase-treated RNeasy Micro or Mini kits according to cell number. Each cell subset was processed on its own to prevent cross-contamination, while patient and healthy donor samples were processed together. The immunoSEQ multiplex PCR was used to amplify TCRB sequences from cDNA, yielding 87-bp fragments that span the CDR3 region. Sequencing of the amplicons was performed on the Illumina HiSeq platform. Per the source publication's procedure: PCR bias was computationally corrected using synthetic template baselines, reads within Hamming distance 2 were collapsed, and singletons that could not be merged were discarded. Reads were aligned against IMGT so that V, D and J genes, CDR3 length and insertions or deletions at six rearrangement sites could be assigned. Within each subset, clonotype counts were normalized to the number of sorted cells before true diversity and Gini coefficients were calculated with the tcR R package. The overlap coefficient, calculated on TCRB nucleotide sequences, was used to quantify repertoire sharing. Out-of-frame TCRB sequences from naive cells were analyzed as a proxy for the pre-selection repertoire. TCRdb took this table from immuneACCESS and kept in-frame rearrangements with V and J called. Such tables lack part of the clones; where checked against another copy, unresolved V genes explain under half of the gap, and the rest is unexplained. The D gene and trimming were derived from the DNA, and the V and J assignments and clone size from that table. The sample table shows some 400,000 clones, and roughly 15% are seen once. The leading ten clones occupy 0.019% of the sample.

From its cysteine to its phenylalanine, the CDR3 spans 15 amino acids. Only the CDR3 DNA stays, 45 bases, in frame from base 1. Looking up the germline V gene yields CDR1 SGHRS and CDR2 YFSETQ. After removal of 0 bases from V and 5 bases from J, the junction retains 5 bases not matched to a gene. From each donor, a single peripheral blood sample of approximately 0.11 L on average was drawn into heparinised tubes. A BD FACSAria II was used to sort naive, central memory, regulatory and stem cell-like memory CD4+ T cells with a panel that included CD45RO, CCR7, CD25, CD127, CD95 and CD27. All sorted populations exceeded 95% purity. Right away, PBMCs were isolated by Lymphoprep density gradient centrifugation and were stained directly, with no culture step. To minimize batch effects, samples were stained and sorted in pairs, one healthy donor with one patient per experiment.

Sequencing was done on a sample of naive CD4+ T cells from blood. The label giving this sample's cell subset or site can be read as: true naive CD4+ T cells. The clonotype was recovered from a woman aged 18-29 years in good health. Recombination linked TRBV5-1 to TRBJ2-1, with TRBD2 identical over 7 junction bases. The sequence in DNA is TGCGCCAGCAGCTTGGGGTCTAGCGGTAACAATGAGCAGTTCTTC. It codes for CASSLGSSGNNEQFF.